These T cell receptor beta chains were read from a single sample in a study of control samples from healthy donors and cancer patients. Data came from immunoSEQ multiplex PCR; TCRdb stores just in-frame clones and leaves some out. The repertoire has 400,000 to 450,000 clones, around 90% of them found once; the top ten carry more than 6%. Sequences were obtained from PBMCs. These receptors were taken from a man aged 35 to 55 with head and neck cancer. Both conserved end residues are part of each CDR3. A D gene is named only where the DNA matches it firmly. The listing skips clone size in some rows; elsewhere it reads once, few, many or a size class.

D | J | V | size | DNA | CDR3
TRBD1 | TRBJ2-7 | TRBV19 | . | TGTGCCAGTAGTTTCATGGGGAGACAGGGGGCCTCCTACGAGCAGTACTTC | CASSFMGRQGASYEQYF
TRBD2 | TRBJ2-7 | TRBV27 | . | TGTGCCAGCAGATGGGGGACTAGCGGGACCTACGAGCAGTACTTC | CASRWGTSGTYEQYF
. | TRBJ2-7 | TRBV19 | . | TGTGCCAGTAGTTTGGGACACCGCTCCTACGAGCAGTACTTC | CASSLGHRSYEQYF
TRBD1 | TRBJ2-3 | TRBV24-1 | . | TGTGCCACCAGTGATGTACCGGGACAGCCCCCGTATACGCAGTATTTT | CATSDVPGQPPYTQYF
TRBD2 | TRBJ2-7 | TRBV6-1 | . | TGTGCCAGCGGGGAAGCGGGGGACTCCTACGAGCAGTACTTC | CASGEAGDSYEQYF
. | TRBJ1-6 | TRBV5-1 | once | TGCGCCAGCAGCCCAGGATGGACCTTAGATAATTCACCCCTCCACTTT | CASSPGWTLDNSPLHF
. | TRBJ2-3 | TRBV10-3 | . | TGTGCCATCAGTGATACGGCAAGGGGAAGCACAGATACGCAGTATTTT | CAISDTARGSTDTQYF
TRBD2 | TRBJ2-2 | TRBV27 | . | TGTGCCAGCAGTTTATCGACGGGGGGCACCGGGGAGCTGTTTTTT | CASSLSTGGTGELFF
. | TRBJ1-2 | TRBV6-2/TRBV6-3 | . | TGTGCCAGCAGTTACCGACCCCTTGTGTATGGCTACACCTTC | CASSYRPLVYGYTF
. | TRBJ2-7 | TRBV18 | . | TGTGCCAGCTCATACCACGTTGGGGGGTCCCCCTACGAGCAGTACTTC | CASSYHVGGSPYEQYF
. | TRBJ2-7 | TRBV5-4 | . | TGTGCCAGCAGCTTGGGGGCAGGGTTGGGCTACGAGCAGTACTTC | CASSLGAGLGYEQYF
TRBD1 | TRBJ2-7 | TRBV5-1 | . | TGCGCCAGCAGCCGGGACAGCTCCATCTACTACGAGCAGTACTTC | CASSRDSSIYYEQYF
. | TRBJ1-1 | TRBV10-2 | . | TGCGCCAGCAGTGAGATTGTGGAGGAGGGGACTGAAGCTTTCTTT | CASSEIVEEGTEAFF
. | TRBJ2-7 | TRBV3-1/TRBV3-2 | . | TGTGCCAGCAGCCAAGTGTCCGAGCAGTACTTC | CASSQVSEQYF
. | TRBJ2-1 | TRBV6-1 | . | TGTGCCAGCAGTGAGTCGGAGGGGTCCCGAAGGTACAATGAGCAGTTCTTC | CASSESEGSRRYNEQFF
. | TRBJ2-5 | TRBV2 | once | TGTGCCAGCAGTGAACAGTTGGGGGCCCCCCCTCGGGAGACCCAGTACTTC | CASSEQLGAPPRETQYF
. | TRBJ1-6 | TRBV28 | once | TGTGCCAGCCGACGCAGGAGCTCCTATAATTCACCCCTCCACTTT | CASRRRSSYNSPLHF
. | TRBJ1-4 | TRBV25-1 | few | TGTGCCAGCAGTTTGGGGAGATCCTCGGGGGCAACTAATGAAAAACTGTTTTTT | CASSLGRSSGATNEKLFF
. | TRBJ1-2 | TRBV5-8 | . | TGTGCCAGCAGCTTGATGTATGGGGAGGGTAACTATGGCTACACCTTC | CASSLMYGEGNYGYTF
TRBD1 | TRBJ1-1 | TRBV6-5 | . | TGTGCCAGCCCCGGGACAGGATATCCTGGCACTGAAGCTTTCTTT | CASPGTGYPGTEAFF
TRBD2 | TRBJ2-2 | TRBV4-3 | once | TGCGCCAGCAGCCAACCCACGTCGGGGGGTGGGGAGTCCCGTGAGACCGGGGAGCTGTTTTTT | CASSQPTSGGGESRETGELFF
TRBD2 | TRBJ2-1 | TRBV5-1 | . | TGCGCCAGCAGCTTTCTCAGCGGGGTCGTCAATGAGCAGTTCTTC | CASSFLSGVVNEQFF
. | TRBJ2-5 | TRBV27 | . | TGTGCCAGCAGTTTATTAGGGGAAGAGACCCAGTACTTC | CASSLLGEETQYF
. | TRBJ2-1 | TRBV18 | . | TGTGCCAGCTCGCCTACGCAGCCTTACAATGAGCAGTTCTTC | CASSPTQPYNEQFF
TRBD2 | TRBJ2-2 | TRBV19 | . | TGTGCCAGTACGGGCGGGAGTAGGTACACCGGGGAGCTGTTTTTT | CASTGGSRYTGELFF
TRBD2 | TRBJ2-5 | TRBV30 | . | TGTGCCTGGAGTGTGGACGGACTCGGGGGGGAGACCCAGTACTTC | CAWSVDGLGGETQYF
. | TRBJ2-1 | TRBV24-1 | . | TGTGCCACCAGTGATCCAAAGGTTCCCCTTCAAATGGGCGTATGGAATGAGCAGTTCTTC | CATSDPKVPLQMGVWNEQFF
TRBD1 | TRBJ2-1 | TRBV19 | . | TGTGCCAGTAGACTACAGGGGTTCTCCTACAATGAGCAGTTCTTC | CASRLQGFSYNEQFF
. | TRBJ2-2 | TRBV4-3 | . | TGCGCCAGCAGCCATTCCGGGGAGCTGTTTTTT | CASSHSGELFF
. | TRBJ2-2 | TRBV2 | . | TGTGCCAGCAGTGATAGGTCGAACACCGGGGAGCTGTTTTTT | CASSDRSNTGELFF
. | TRBJ1-2 | TRBV24-1 | . | TGTGCCACCAGTGACCCCTCAGGGAACTATGGCTACACCTTC | CATSDPSGNYGYTF
. | TRBJ2-4 | TRBV5-6 | . | TGTGCCAGCAGCTTGGTTAGGGACCCTGCCAAAAACATTCAGTACTTC | CASSLVRDPAKNIQYF
. | TRBJ2-5 | TRBV18 | . | TGTGCCAGCTCACGGGGGACGCAGGGGACCCAGTACTTC | CASSRGTQGTQYF
. | TRBJ2-1 | TRBV18 | . | TGTGCCAGCTCACCCTCGTTGGAAGGGGAGAATGAGCAGTTCTTC | CASSPSLEGENEQFF
. | TRBJ2-1 | TRBV6-5 | . | TGTGCCAGCAGGACAGGCAACTCCTACAATGAGCAGTTCTTC | CASRTGNSYNEQFF
. | TRBJ2-1 | TRBV6-4 | . | TGTGCCAGCAGCGAAACAAGATTAGGACATGAGCAGTTCTTC | CASSETRLGHEQFF
. | TRBJ2-1 | TRBV12-3/TRBV12-4 | few | TGTGCCAGCAGTTTTATTGGGTCAATTGAGCAGTTCTTC | CASSFIGSIEQFF
TRBD1 | TRBJ1-4 | TRBV5-1 | . | TGCGCCAGCAGCCGGCTAACAGACAGGGGTAATGAAAAACTGTTTTTT | CASSRLTDRGNEKLFF
. | TRBJ1-2 | TRBV15 | . | TGTGCCACCAGCAGAGATCGGGGACTCGGCTATGGCTACACCTTC | CATSRDRGLGYGYTF
. | TRBJ1-4 | TRBV5-1 | . | TGCGCCAGCAGCCGAATCGGGGCTAATGAAAAACTGTTTTTT | CASSRIGANEKLFF
. | TRBJ2-3 | TRBV9 | . | TGTGCCAGCAGCGTAGGATTTAGGGCAGATACGCAGTATTTT | CASSVGFRADTQYF
. | TRBJ2-4 | TRBV3-1/TRBV3-2 | . | TGTGCCAGCAGCCAAGATCCGGCTAGGCTAGCAGCCAAAAACATTCAGTACTTC | CASSQDPARLAAKNIQYF
TRBD2 | TRBJ2-3 | TRBV29-1 | . | TGCAGCGTTGAAGGGGGCCTAGCGGGAGAGGCAGATACGCAGTATTTT | CSVEGGLAGEADTQYF
TRBD1 | TRBJ1-1 | TRBV2 | . | TGTGCCAGCACCAGGGACAGAGAAGCTTTCTTT | CASTRDREAFF
. | TRBJ1-3 | TRBV10-2 | . | TGCGCCAGCAGTGAGTCGAAAGGTTCTTGGGCGACCATATATTTT | CASSESKGSWATIYF
. | TRBJ2-2 | TRBV30 | once | TGTGCCTGGAGTGTGGGCGGGGAGCTGTTTTTT | CAWSVGGELFF
TRBD1 | TRBJ1-2 | TRBV5-6 | . | TGTGCCAGCAGCTTGGATGCGACAGGGGTTTATGGCTACACCTTC | CASSLDATGVYGYTF
TRBD1 | TRBJ2-7 | TRBV5-6 | . | TGTGCCAGCCTCGGACAGGGGTACGAGCAGTACTTC | CASLGQGYEQYF
TRBD1 | TRBJ2-7 | TRBV5-4 | . | TGTGCCAGCAGCTTAAAACAGGGGTCCTACGAGCAGTACTTC | CASSLKQGSYEQYF
TRBD2 | TRBJ2-3 | TRBV30 | . | TGTGCCTGGAGTGTACCCCGGACTAGCGGGGCGGGGGGTACGCAGTATTTT | CAWSVPRTSGAGGTQYF
. | TRBJ1-5 | TRBV7-9 | . | TGTGCCAGCAGCTTCGGGGGGGGCGGAGATTTTAGCAATCAGCCCCAGCATTTT | CASSFGGGGDFSNQPQHF
TRBD2 | TRBJ2-1 | TRBV7-2 | . | TGTGCCAGCAGCTTAGCCCGGTCTAGCGGGAGATACAATGAGCAGTTCTTC | CASSLARSSGRYNEQFF